What follows is one TCR beta chain and its context. Its antigen is currently unknown. Every molecule of TCR cDNA had its own unique molecular identifier. TCRdb used MiXCR to reprocess the 5' RACE reads, holding one entry per CDR3 protein. The table has approximately 90,000 distinct CDR3 sequences, over 8.5% seen once. Time point: sample taken at primary tumor resection. From tumor, nontumor lung or frozen PBMC, whole RNA was taken unsorted for sequencing. The V gene lost 6 bases and the J gene lost 4 bases, with 18 bases spanning the gap. In germline, CDR1 is MDHEN, CDR2 SYDVKM. The CDR3 covers 16 residues. The data belong to a study of spatial heterogeneity in lung cancer. Looking at the study overall: The study consistently detected more beta-chain than alpha-chain sequences. Study results and limitations: In blood, ubiquitous expanded tumor TCRs appeared more at resection than follow-up.

The sequence came from a male donor with early-stage non-small cell lung cancer. V usage is TRBV28 and J usage is TRBJ1-4, with a tentative D call TRBD1 (5 bases). The specimen was PBMCs, collected at surgery. CDR3 in amino acids: CASSKPSRVNNEKLFF. The CDR3, as DNA: TGTGCCAGCAGCAAGCCCTCCAGGGTAAATAATGAAAAACTGTTTTTT.